A selection of T cell receptor beta chains follows, all from one sample in a study of blood T cell repertoires in COVID-19. TCRdb keeps only in-frame clones here, not all; method: immunoSEQ multiplex PCR. The sample has about 270,000 clones; 75% to 90% are singletons. The specimen sequenced was PBMCs or T cells enriched from blood (not recorded which). Receptors were obtained from a woman aged 18-29 years who had recovered from COVID-19. CDR3s leave out the opening cysteine and the closing phenylalanine or tryptophan.

v_gene	j_gene	CDR3aa
TRBV5-6	TRBJ2-5	ASSLAGTQETQY
TRBV11-2	TRBJ2-5	ASSLDPAGEAETQY
TRBV7-2	TRBJ1-2	ASSPHINYGYT
TRBV5-1	TRBJ2-2	ASSALAGAISLGGELF
TRBV7-8	TRBJ2-5	ASSPRTSGGPLGETQY
TRBV7-2	TRBJ1-2	ASSSRQGGYT
TRBV10-3	TRBJ2-2	ATYRTGELF
TRBV7-2	TRBJ1-1	ASSRGGNAEAF
TRBV7-6	TRBJ2-7	ASSLAWGREQY
TRBV2	TRBJ1-5	ASRQQGARFGQPQH
TRBV23-1	TRBJ1-1	ASCQVGTGNTEAF
TRBV5-4	TRBJ2-7	ASSLGAGASYEQY
TRBV19	TRBJ1-5	ASSPPGGLGNQPQH
TRBV28	TRBJ1-1	ASSLGQKNTEAF
TRBV30	TRBJ1-1	ARGLPNTEAF